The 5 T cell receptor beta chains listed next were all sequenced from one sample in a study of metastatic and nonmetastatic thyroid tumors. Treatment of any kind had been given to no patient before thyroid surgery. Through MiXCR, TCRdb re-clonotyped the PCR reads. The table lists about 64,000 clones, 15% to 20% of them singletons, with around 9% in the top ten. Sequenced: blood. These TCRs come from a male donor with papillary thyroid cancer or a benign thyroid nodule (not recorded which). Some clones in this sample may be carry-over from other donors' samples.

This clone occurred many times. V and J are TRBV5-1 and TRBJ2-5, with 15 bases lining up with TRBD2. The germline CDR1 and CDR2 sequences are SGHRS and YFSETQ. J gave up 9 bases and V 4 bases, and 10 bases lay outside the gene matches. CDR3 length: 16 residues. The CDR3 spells CASSIAGTSGGSAQYF. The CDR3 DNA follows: TGCGCCAGCAGCATAGCTGGGACTAGCGGGGGGAGCGCCCAGTACTTC.

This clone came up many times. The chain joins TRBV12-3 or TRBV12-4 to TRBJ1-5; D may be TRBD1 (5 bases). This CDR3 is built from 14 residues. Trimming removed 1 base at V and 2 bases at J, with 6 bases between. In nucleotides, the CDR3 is TGTGCCAGCAGTTTAGTAGGGGGCAATCAGCCCCAGCATTTT. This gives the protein CASSLVGGNQPQHF.

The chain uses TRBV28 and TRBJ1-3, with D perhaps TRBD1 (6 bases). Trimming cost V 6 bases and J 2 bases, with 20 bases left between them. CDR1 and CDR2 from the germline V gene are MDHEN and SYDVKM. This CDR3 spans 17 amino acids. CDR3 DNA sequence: TGTGCCAGCAGCAAAAGTCTCGGGGCAGGGGCTGGAAACACCATATATTTT. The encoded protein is CASSKSLGAGAGNTIYF.

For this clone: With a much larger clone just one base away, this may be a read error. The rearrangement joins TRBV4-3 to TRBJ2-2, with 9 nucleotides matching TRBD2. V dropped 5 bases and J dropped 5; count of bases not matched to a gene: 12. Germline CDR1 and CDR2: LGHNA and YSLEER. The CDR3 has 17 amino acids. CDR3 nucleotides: TGCGCCAGCAGCTTGGACGGCGGGAGGGCCGGGACCGGGGAGCTGTTTTTT. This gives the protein CASSLDGGRAGTGELFF.

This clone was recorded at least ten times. DNA of the CDR3: TGTGCCAGCAGTTACCAAGCGGGGACTCGGGATGAGCAGTTCTTC. This gives the protein CASSYQAGTRDEQFF. This chain uses TRBV6-6 with TRBJ2-1, with TRBD2 matching over 7 bases. The CDR3 length is 15 residues. Germline V gives CDR1 MNHNY, CDR2 SVGAGI (reference sequence). V dropped 2 bases and J dropped 8; count of bases not matched to a gene: 9.